The 32 T cell receptor beta chains in this list originate from one sample, sequenced in a study of OX40 agonist ivuxolimab in advanced cancers. The method was immunoSEQ multiplex PCR; TCRdb's version includes in-frame clones alone and lacks a portion of them. The repertoire holds 75,000 to 100,000 clones, with under 85% as singletons. This sample comprised CD4+ or CD8+ T cells sorted from blood, obtained in a trial of the OX40 agonist ivuxolimab. The receptors shown here come from an adult with an advanced solid tumor such as melanoma, head and neck, liver or kidney cancer.

The gene calls are TRBV5-6 and TRBJ2-3, with D possibly called TRBD1 or TRBD2 (5 bases each). V lost 5 bases and J lost 0, with 10 bases in between. This CDR3 contains 14 residues. Germline CDR1 reads SGHDT; CDR2 reads YYEEEE. The CDR3 here is CASSPGPSTDTQYF. The CDR3 DNA sequence: TGTGCCAGCAGTCCGGGACCAAGCACAGATACGCAGTATTTT.

CDR3 residues: CASSPGETQYF. CDR3 in DNA: TGTGCCAGCTCACCGGGGGAGACCCAGTACTTC. This rearrangement joins TRBV19 to TRBJ2-5; TRBD2 is a possible D gene (5 bases). CDR1 LNHDA and CDR2 SQIVND come from the germline V gene (reference sequence). V gave up 9 bases and J gave up 5 bases, with 10 bases separating them. This CDR3 has 11 residues.

The chain couples TRBV5-1 to TRBJ2-3, with TRBD1 matching 11 bases. The ends lost 4 bases at V and 6 bases at J; junction bases unmatched: 16. The CDR3 is 18 residues long. Germline values: CDR1 SGHRS, CDR2 YFSETQ. The CDR3 region is CASSPGQGGSGGPDTQYF. The CDR3 DNA follows: TGCGCCAGCAGCCCGGGACAGGGGGGAAGCGGGGGCCCGGATACGCAGTATTTT. Variable domain in full (rest from reference TRBV5-1 and TRBJ2-3): KAGVTQTPRYLIKTRGQQVTLSCSPISGHRSVSWYQQTPGQGLQFLFEYFSETQRNKGNFPGRFSGRQFSNSRSEMNVSTLELGDSALYLCASSPGQGGSGGPDTQYFGPGTRLTVL.

This chain joins TRBV2 and TRBJ1-5, with D unclear. The CDR3 loop spans 15 amino acids. V lost 6 bases and J 0 bases, leaving 12 bases between the germline ends. CDR1 is SNHLY and CDR2 is FYNNEI in the germline V gene. The CDR3 coding sequence is TGTGCCAGCAGCCCAGGAGGGAATAGCAATCAGCCCCAGCATTTT. This codes for CASSPGGNSNQPQHF.

The chain combines TRBV6-6 with TRBJ2-3; D unresolved. V lost 2 bases to trimming and J lost 6 bases, with 15 bases between them. The CDR3 runs to 15 residues. CDR1 MNHNY and CDR2 SVGAGI come from the germline V gene (reference sequence). This CDR3 reads CASSYAGPIGDTQYF. Written as DNA, the CDR3 is TGTGCCAGCAGTTACGCAGGCCCAATTGGGGATACGCAGTATTTT.

This chain uses TRBV6-6 with TRBJ2-1; D perhaps matches TRBD2 (5 bases). Germline V gene data show CDR1 as MNHNY and CDR2 as SVGAGI (reference sequence). The CDR3 runs 14 residues. Trimming took off 5 bases at V and 7 bases at J, with 15 bases between the two ends. The CDR3 sequence is CASSTLGLDNEQFF. DNA for the CDR3: TGTGCCAGCAGTACTTTAGGACTGGATAATGAGCAGTTCTTC.

This clone was picked up a small number of times. The chain links TRBV4-1 to TRBJ1-2; D is unresolved. V was clipped by 0 bases and J by 13 bases, with 9 bases between them. The CDR3 spans 11 residues. CDR1 and CDR2 (germline): MGHRA, YSYEKL. The CDR3, as DNA: TGCGCCAGCAGCCAAGAGAATTTGCCCACCTTC. It is translated as CASSQENLPTF.

V gene TRBV7-2 combines with J gene TRBJ2-1; D is possibly TRBD1 (5 bases). Trimming cost V 2 bases and J 6 bases, with 11 bases left between them. The CDR3 is made up of 14 amino acids. The germline gives CDR1 SGHTA, CDR2 FQGNSA. The chain's CDR3 is CASSLLQAVNEQFF. The CDR3 DNA is TGTGCCAGCAGCTTATTACAGGCCGTCAATGAGCAGTTCTTC. Full variable domain (missing parts from reference TRBV7-2 and TRBJ2-1): GAGVSQSPSNKVTEKGKDVELRCDPISGHTALYWYRQSLGQGLEFLIYFQGNSAPDKSGLPSDRFSAERTGGSVSTLTIQRTQQEDSAVYLCASSLLQAVNEQFFGPGTRLTVL.

V usage is TRBV7-9 and J usage is TRBJ1-1, with 9 bases identical to TRBD1. Per germline, CDR1 SEHNR and CDR2 FQNEAQ (reference sequence). The CDR3 covers 16 residues. V trimming: 5 bases; J trimming: 4 bases; junction bases outside the gene matches: 11. The CDR3 loop reads CASSGPGTGMVTEAFF. The CDR3, as DNA: TGTGCCAGCAGCGGTCCCGGGACAGGGATGGTCACTGAAGCTTTCTTT.

CDR3 bases: TGTGCCAGCAGCCTACAGGGGGCCAACACCATATATTTT. Protein sequence: CASSLQGANTIYF. V is TRBV7-2 and J is TRBJ1-3, with 9 positions matching TRBD1. The CDR3 totals 13 residues. Germline V lookup: CDR1 SGHTA, CDR2 FQGNSA. The ends lost 5 bases at V and 7 bases at J; junction bases unmatched: 3.

The chain uses TRBV19 and TRBJ2-7, with D uncertain. Germline V gene lookup returns CDR1 LNHDA and CDR2 SQIVND (reference sequence). The CDR3 is 13 amino acids. The V and J ends lost 6 bases and 1 base respectively, with 10 bases between them. The CDR3 DNA follows: TGTGCCAGTAGACCCCTCGGTTCCTACGAGCAGTACTTC. Its protein is CASRPLGSYEQYF.

The chain carries TRBV19 and TRBJ2-2; a possible D gene is TRBD1 (6 bases). The CDR3 contains 14 residues. V shed 7 bases and J shed 4 bases, with 13 bases lying between them. Germline V gene data show CDR1 as LNHDA and CDR2 as SQIVND (reference sequence). CDR3 coding DNA: TGTGCCAGTAACACAGGGATAAGCACCGGGGAGCTGTTTTTT. Amino acids: CASNTGISTGELFF. The whole variable domain, remainder taken from reference TRBV19 and TRBJ2-2, is DGGITQSPKYLFRKEGQNVTLSCEQNLNHDAMYWYRQDPGQGLRLIYYSQIVNDFQKGDIAEGYSVSREKKESFPLTVTSAQKNPTAFYLCASNTGISTGELFFGEGSRLTVL.

This chain joins TRBV5-6 and TRBJ1-6, with D perhaps TRBD1 (5 bases). V dropped 1 base and J dropped 9 bases, with 11 bases sitting between them. Germline V gene data show CDR1 as SGHDT and CDR2 as YYEEEE. The CDR3 covers 14 residues. The CDR3 here is CASSLYQGSSPLHF. For the CDR3, the DNA is TGTGCCAGCAGCTTGTATCAGGGATCTTCACCCCTCCACTTT. Based on the CDR3 plus reference TRBV5-6 and TRBJ1-6, the full variable domain is DAGVTQSPTHLIKTRGQQVTLRCSPKSGHDTVSWYQQALGQGPQFIFQYYEEEERQRGNFPDRFSGHQFPNYSSELNVNALLLGDSALYLCASSLYQGSSPLHFGNGTRLTVT.

The V call is TRBV27, the J call TRBJ2-1, with 7 bases aligning to TRBD1. CDR3 size: 13 residues. The germline gives CDR1 MNHEY, CDR2 SMNVEV (reference sequence). After removal of 6 bases from V and 7 bases from J, the junction contained 6 bases not matched to a gene. CDR3 sequence reads: CASSLQGSNEQFF. CDR3 DNA: TGTGCCAGCAGCCTACAGGGGTCTAATGAGCAGTTCTTC.

This chain uses TRBV19 with TRBJ2-7; D gene unclear. The length of the CDR3 is 13 residues. The germline V gene has CDR1 LNHDA and CDR2 SQIVND (reference sequence). V lost 6 bases, J lost 7 bases, and 16 bases lay in between. DNA of the CDR3: TGTGCCAGTAGCCAAAGAGGAACTGGGGAGCAGTACTTC. Its protein product is CASSQRGTGEQYF. The full variable domain, completed using reference TRBV19 and TRBJ2-7, is DGGITQSPKYLFRKEGQNVTLSCEQNLNHDAMYWYRQDPGQGLRLIYYSQIVNDFQKGDIAEGYSVSREKKESFPLTVTSAQKNPTAFYLCASSQRGTGEQYFGPGTRLTVT.

DNA for the CDR3: TGTGCCAGCAGACCTGGCGAGGAACGGGTGCGGCCCCAGCATTTT. This sequence encodes CASRPGEERVRPQHF. The gene calls are TRBV6-5 and TRBJ1-5; no clear D gene. The CDR3 runs to 15 residues. Per the germline V gene, CDR1 is MNHEY and CDR2 is SVGAGI. Trimming stripped 6 bases from V and 9 bases from J, with 21 bases between.

The rearrangement links TRBV4-3 to TRBJ2-5; TRBD1 aligns across 7 bases. The J call may be in error: the DNA end matches TRBJ2-7 better. This CDR3 is 16 amino acids long. Germline V gives CDR1 LGHNA, CDR2 YSLEER. The CDR3 spells CASSQEDGTDFYEQYF. Here the CDR3 DNA reads TGCGCCAGCAGCCAAGAGGATGGGACAGACTTTTACGAGCAGTACTTC.

The chain combines TRBV19 with TRBJ2-3; D gene uncertain. V gave up 4 bases and J gave up 1 base, with 3 bases separating them. This CDR3 has 12 amino acids. CDR1 and CDR2 from the germline V gene are LNHDA and SQIVND (reference sequence). CDR3 in DNA: TGTGCCAGTAGTACGGGCACAGATACGCAGTATTTT. Translating it yields CASSTGTDTQYF.

The chain couples TRBV5-1 to TRBJ2-2; D might be TRBD1 (6 bases). This CDR3 contains 19 residues. Trimming stripped 1 base from V and 1 base from J, with 20 bases between. Germline CDR1 reads SGHRS; CDR2 reads YFSETQ. The CDR3 spells CASSLKISGEQGNTGELFF. The CDR3 DNA reads as TGCGCCAGCAGCTTGAAAATATCAGGAGAACAGGGGAACACCGGGGAGCTGTTTTTT. Full variable domain (missing parts from reference TRBV5-1 and TRBJ2-2): KAGVTQTPRYLIKTRGQQVTLSCSPISGHRSVSWYQQTPGQGLQFLFEYFSETQRNKGNFPGRFSGRQFSNSRSEMNVSTLELGDSALYLCASSLKISGEQGNTGELFFGEGSRLTVL.

This CDR3 is CASSGETDKDRRAETQYF. DNA for the CDR3: TGTGCCAGCAGCGGCGAAACGGACAAGGACAGGCGGGCGGAGACCCAGTACTTC. The chain is built from TRBV9 and TRBJ2-5, with TRBD1 identical over 7 bases. V was pared by 3 bases and J by 5 bases, with 19 bases of the junction left unmatched. The germline gives CDR1 SGDLS, CDR2 YYNGEE. CDR3 length: 18 amino acids.

This CDR3 is CASSLGQGAEQYF. As DNA, the CDR3 is TGTGCCAGCAGCTTAGGACAGGGTGCCGAGCAGTACTTC. The chain recombines TRBV5-6 with TRBJ2-7; 8 nucleotides line up with TRBD1. J gave up 6 bases and V 2 bases, and 4 bases lay outside the gene matches. Germline values: CDR1 SGHDT, CDR2 YYEEEE. The CDR3 loop spans 13 amino acids. Variable domain in full (rest from reference TRBV5-6 and TRBJ2-7): DAGVTQSPTHLIKTRGQQVTLRCSPKSGHDTVSWYQQALGQGPQFIFQYYEEEERQRGNFPDRFSGHQFPNYSSELNVNALLLGDSALYLCASSLGQGAEQYFGPGTRLTVT.

V is TRBV5-1 and J is TRBJ1-2; a possible D gene is TRBD1 (6 bases). This CDR3 is 14 amino acids long. Trimming shortened V by 4 bases and J by 7 bases, and 17 bases separated the two germline ends. Germline V gene data show CDR1 as SGHRS and CDR2 as YFSETQ. The CDR3 sequence: CASSPQQGEGGYTF. The DNA of the CDR3 is TGCGCCAGCAGCCCCCAACAGGGAGAGGGTGGCTACACCTTC.

This clone was observed a few times. Other DNA sequences in this sample translate to the same CDR3. V usage is TRBV18 and J usage is TRBJ2-3; 8 bases line up with TRBD1. CDR1 and CDR2 from the germline V gene are KGHSH and LQKENI. The V gene end was trimmed by 3 bases and the J gene end by 1 base; junction bases not matched to a gene: 3. This CDR3 has 15 residues. CDR3 DNA: TGTGCCAGCTCACCGACAGGGGCAGGCACAGATACGCAGTATTTT. Protein: CASSPTGAGTDTQYF.

The chain recombines TRBV4-1 with TRBJ2-1; 8 bases match TRBD2. The CDR3 is made up of 15 amino acids. Trimming at V came to 0 bases and at J to 4 bases, leaving 2 bases not matched to a gene. Per the germline V gene, CDR1 is MGHRA and CDR2 is YSYEKL. The CDR3 is CASSQDSGEYNEQFF. In DNA form, the CDR3 reads TGCGCCAGCAGCCAAGATAGCGGGGAGTACAATGAGCAGTTCTTC.

This chain connects TRBV7-3 to TRBJ2-7; a weak D match, TRBD2 (5 bases). Trimming took off 8 bases at V and 5 bases at J, with 16 bases between the two ends. CDR1 is SGHTA, CDR2 FQGTGA, per germline. The CDR3 extends over 13 amino acids. The CDR3 loop reads CASAGSLGDEQYF. The CDR3 DNA follows: TGTGCCAGCGCGGGCTCCCTAGGAGACGAGCAGTACTTC.

The chain recombines TRBV15 with TRBJ2-3, with D possibly TRBD1 on 5 matching bases. Trimming cost V 5 bases and J 8 bases, with 11 bases left between them. The CDR3 consists of 12 residues. Germline CDR1 and CDR2: LNHNV and YYDKDF (reference sequence). CDR3 residues: CATSGSRGTQYF. Here the CDR3 DNA reads TGTGCCACCAGCGGCTCAAGGGGTACGCAGTATTTT.

The V gene is TRBV11-3, the J gene TRBJ2-5; D is possibly TRBD1 or TRBD2 (6 bases each). V lost 5 bases and J lost 3, with 13 bases in between. The V gene's germline CDR1 is SGHNT and CDR2 YENEEA. The CDR3 is made up of 14 amino acids. The chain's CDR3 is CASSKRGREETQYF. CDR3 bases: TGTGCCAGCAGCAAACGGGGGCGCGAAGAGACCCAGTACTTC.

The chain uses TRBV30 and TRBJ1-6, with D tentatively TRBD1 (5 bases). Trimming removed 3 bases at V and 12 bases at J, with 24 bases between. The CDR3 spans 16 residues. CDR1 and CDR2 from the germline V gene are GTSNPN and SVGIG (reference sequence). The CDR3 coding sequence is TGTGCCTGGAGCAGACATAGTCTTGGTGGGGGGGTACCCCTCCACTTT. Amino acid sequence: CAWSRHSLGGGVPLHF.

The chain carries TRBV5-8 and TRBJ1-1; D remains ambiguous. The CDR3 length is 15 residues. Germline V gene data show CDR1 as SGHTS and CDR2 as YDEGEE. Trimming took 5 bases from V and 0 from J, leaving 14 bases between them. The CDR3 DNA sequence: TGTGCCAGCAGAGGCCCGGGAGGTATGAACACTGAAGCTTTCTTT. It translates to CASRGPGGMNTEAFF.

This chain joins TRBV5-1 and TRBJ2-1; D could derive from TRBD1 or TRBD2 (5 bases each). The CDR3 length is 15 residues. Trimming cost V 4 bases and J 7 bases, with 18 bases left between them. From germline, CDR1 is SGHRS and CDR2 YFSETQ. The CDR3 coding sequence is TGCGCCAGCAGCCCTGTTGGGGCACTAGGGAATGAGCAGTTCTTC. Residues: CASSPVGALGNEQFF.

This clone has a handful of counts. The chain employs TRBV4-2 and TRBJ2-3, with TRBD2 matching over 9 bases. This CDR3 region has 17 residues. Germline CDR1 reads LGHNA; CDR2 reads YNFKEQ. J lost 4 bases, V lost 0 bases, and 8 bases had no gene match. The CDR3 reads CASSQETSGARADTQYF. CDR3 coding DNA: TGTGCCAGCAGCCAAGAGACTAGCGGAGCCAGGGCAGATACGCAGTATTTT.

The chain links TRBV7-2 to TRBJ2-1, with TRBD1 matching 12 bases. With V trimmed by 4 bases and J by 7 bases, 11 bases remained unmatched. Germline V CDR1 and CDR2: SGHTA, FQGNSA. The CDR3 runs to 17 residues. The CDR3 sequence: CASSSYLRDRGLNEQFF. In DNA, the CDR3 is TGTGCCAGCAGCTCCTACTTGCGGGACAGGGGGCTTAATGAGCAGTTCTTC.